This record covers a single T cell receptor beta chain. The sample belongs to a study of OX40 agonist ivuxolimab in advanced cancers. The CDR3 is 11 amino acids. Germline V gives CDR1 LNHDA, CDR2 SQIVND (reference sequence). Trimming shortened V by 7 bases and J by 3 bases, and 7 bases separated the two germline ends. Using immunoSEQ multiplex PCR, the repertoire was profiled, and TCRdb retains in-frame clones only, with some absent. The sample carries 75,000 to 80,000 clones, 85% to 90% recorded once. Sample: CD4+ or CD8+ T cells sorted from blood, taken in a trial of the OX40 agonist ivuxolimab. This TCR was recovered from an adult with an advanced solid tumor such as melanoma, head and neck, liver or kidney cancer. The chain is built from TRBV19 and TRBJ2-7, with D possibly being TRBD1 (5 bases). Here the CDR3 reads CASMGLYEQYF. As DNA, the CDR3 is TGTGCCAGTATGGGGCTCTACGAGCAGTACTTC.